A single sample gave rise to the 24 T cell receptor beta chains below, sequenced in a study of cytotoxic CD8 clonotypes in ibrutinib-treated CLL. Repertoires were generated with immunoSEQ multiplex PCR, while TCRdb's copy carries only in-frame clones and drops some. There are nearly 300,000 clones in the sample; around 77% occur only once, and about 5.3% lies in the top ten. The source material was PBMCs, sampled at disease progression, from a patient treated with ibrutinib. The source of these receptors is a human donor with chronic lymphocytic leukemia.

The V gene is TRBV11-2, the J gene TRBJ2-5; 7 bases match TRBD2. This CDR3 is 19 amino acids long. V dropped 5 bases and J dropped 0; count of bases not matched to a gene: 18. Germline V gives CDR1 SGHAT, CDR2 FQNNGV. CDR3 amino acids: CASSPWGGRLAQYQETQYF. The CDR3 coding sequence is TGTGCCAGCAGCCCCTGGGGGGGACGGCTAGCGCAGTACCAAGAGACCCAGTACTTC.

This clone was seen more than once but under ten times. The chain links TRBV7-8 to TRBJ1-2, with D possibly being TRBD1 (5 bases). V shed 2 bases and J shed 8 bases, with 9 bases lying between them. Germline CDR1 SGHVS, CDR2 FQNEAQ. This CDR3 spans 12 amino acids. The CDR3 spells CASSLLGEGYTF. The CDR3, as DNA: TGTGCCAGCAGCTTATTGGGGGAAGGCTACACCTTC.

The chain has TRBV2 and TRBJ1-1; unclear D gene. V was clipped by 7 bases and J by 0 bases, with 12 bases between them. This CDR3 has 14 amino acids. Germline CDR1 and CDR2: SNHLY and FYNNEI. CDR3 residues: CASKSNRVNTEAFF. For the CDR3, the DNA is TGTGCCAGCAAGTCAAACAGAGTGAACACTGAAGCTTTCTTT. Supplemented by reference TRBV2 and TRBJ1-1, the full variable domain reads EPEVTQTPSHQVTQMGQEVILRCVPISNHLYFYWYRQILGQKVEFLVSFYNNEISEKSEIFDDQFSVERPDGSNFTLKIRSTKLEDSAMYFCASKSNRVNTEAFFGQGTRLTVV.

Here the CDR3 reads CASALGLAYEQYF. The CDR3 coding sequence is TGTGCCAGCGCCCTGGGACTAGCCTACGAGCAGTACTTC. The chain couples TRBV6-5 to TRBJ2-7; 8 bases agree with TRBD2. The germline V gene encodes CDR1 MNHEY and CDR2 SVGAGI. CDR3 length: 13 residues. The junction had 5 bases not matched to a gene; V was cut back by 8 bases and J by 2 bases.

The gene calls are TRBV28 and TRBJ2-7; 8 nucleotides agree with TRBD1. There are 16 residues in the CDR3. The germline V gene encodes CDR1 MDHEN and CDR2 SYDVKM. The J segment lost 3 bases and the V segment lost 5 bases, leaving 12 bases of the junction unmatched. In DNA form, the CDR3 reads TGTGCCAGCAGTATACTCCAGGGGGCAGGAAACTACGAGCAGTACTTC. Encoded protein: CASSILQGAGNYEQYF.

The chain carries TRBV27 and TRBJ2-7; 11 nucleotides line up with TRBD2. Unmatched junction bases numbered 8, after V lost 2 bases and J lost 2 bases. The V gene's germline CDR1 is MNHEY and CDR2 SMNVEV (reference sequence). The CDR3 is 17 residues long. Here the CDR3 reads CASSLTTYSGRAYEQYF. The CDR3 DNA sequence: TGTGCCAGCAGTTTAACCACCTATAGCGGGAGGGCCTACGAGCAGTACTTC.

This clone was seen just once. This sequence joins TRBV10-3 and TRBJ2-7; 7 positions agree with TRBD1. Trimming removed 4 bases from V and 0 bases from J; junction bases left unmatched: 12. This CDR3 spans 17 amino acids. Germline values: CDR1 ENHRY, CDR2 SYGVKD. The CDR3 DNA reads as TGTGCCATCAGTGGAGGGGGCGTTGGGACCCGCTCCTACGAGCAGTACTTC. Encoded protein: CAISGGGVGTRSYEQYF.

A few counts support this clone. V and J are TRBV10-2 and TRBJ2-1; the match to TRBD2 covers 7 bases. In germline, CDR1 is WSHSY, CDR2 SAAADI. This CDR3 has 13 amino acids. V was pared by 6 bases and J by 8 bases, with 7 bases of the junction left unmatched. In nucleotides, the CDR3 is TGCGCCAGCAGAGGGGACTATTCGGATGAGCAGTTCTTC. Its protein is CASRGDYSDEQFF.

The J gene is TRBJ1-4, the V gene TRBV5-6, with D unresolved. The CDR3 is 15 amino acids. Germline V CDR1 and CDR2: SGHDT, YYEEEE. V was clipped by 0 bases and J by 4 bases, with 10 bases between them. The CDR3 DNA reads as TGTGCCAGCAGCTTGGCCGCGGGAGTTAATGAAAAACTGTTTTTT. It codes for CASSLAAGVNEKLFF.

This clone has more than one count but fewer than ten. DNA for the CDR3: TGCGCCAGCAGCCAAGACGTATGGGGGAACACTGAAGCTTTCTTT. This gives the protein CASSQDVWGNTEAFF. The chain joins TRBV4-3 to TRBJ1-1, with D uncertain. This CDR3 has 15 amino acids. Germline V gives CDR1 LGHNA, CDR2 YSLEER. The ends were cut back, 0 bases at V and 1 base at J, with 9 bases in the middle.

Only a few counts were recorded for this clone. This rearrangement joins TRBV7-2 to TRBJ2-7; 13 bases agree with TRBD2. CDR1 and CDR2 from the germline V gene are SGHTA and FQGNSA. The CDR3 is made up of 15 amino acids. J gave up 2 bases and V 4 bases, and 2 bases lay outside the gene matches. CDR3 in amino acids: CASSWGLAGTYEQYF. Here the CDR3 DNA reads TGTGCCAGCAGCTGGGGACTAGCGGGAACCTACGAGCAGTACTTC.

The chain uses TRBV19 and TRBJ2-7, with D possibly being TRBD2 (7 bases). Trimming removed 3 bases at V and 6 bases at J, with 9 bases between. The CDR3 is 12 residues long. Germline V gene sequence: CDR1 LNHDA, CDR2 SQIVND (reference sequence). As DNA, the CDR3 is TGTGCCAGTAGTATGGGGGGGCTCGAGCAGTACTTC. Amino acids: CASSMGGLEQYF.

The V call is TRBV5-6, the J call TRBJ2-3; D might be TRBD2 (5 bases). V dropped 2 bases and J dropped 0 bases, with 10 bases sitting between them. This CDR3 is 15 amino acids long. Germline V CDR1 and CDR2: SGHDT, YYEEEE. CDR3 DNA: TGTGCCAGCAGCTTAGGAGCGGCGAGCACAGATACGCAGTATTTT. Protein product: CASSLGAASTDTQYF.

This sequence joins TRBV5-1 and TRBJ2-2; D ambiguous. Germline V CDR1 and CDR2: SGHRS, YFSETQ. The CDR3 runs 15 residues. V dropped 0 bases and J dropped 4 bases, with 10 bases sitting between them. The CDR3 nucleotides read TGCGCCAGCAGCTTGGCGCCAGCAGGCACCGGGGAGCTGTTTTTT. It translates to CASSLAPAGTGELFF.

The chain links TRBV6-5 to TRBJ1-1; 8 positions match TRBD1. Per the germline V gene, CDR1 is MNHEY and CDR2 is SVGAGI. CDR3 length equals 15 residues. Trimming cost V 0 bases and J 4 bases; bases outside gene matches: 4. This CDR3 is CASSYSRGLGTEAFF. In nucleotides, the CDR3 is TGTGCCAGCAGTTACTCCAGGGGGCTTGGCACTGAAGCTTTCTTT.

This clone was recorded once. The chain employs TRBV11-3 and TRBJ1-1; D is ambiguous. Germline values: CDR1 SGHNT, CDR2 YENEEA. V was clipped by 2 bases and J by 5 bases, with 9 bases between them. The CDR3 consists of 13 residues. CDR3 DNA sequence: TGTGCCAGCAGCTTAATGGGATCAACTGAAGCTTTCTTT. This gives the protein CASSLMGSTEAFF.

The chain is built from TRBV7-3 and TRBJ2-2; D is unresolved. CDR1 and CDR2 from the germline V gene are SGHTA and FQGTGA. The CDR3 runs 14 residues. V dropped 0 bases and J dropped 7 bases, with 9 bases sitting between them. For the CDR3, the DNA is TGTGCCAGCAGCTTAACTGGTATCGGCGGGGAGCTGTTTTTT. It encodes CASSLTGIGGELFF. Filled out from reference TRBV7-3 and TRBJ2-2, the complete variable domain reads GAGVSQTPSNKVTEKGKYVELRCDPISGHTALYWYRQSLGQGPEFLIYFQGTGAADDSGLPNDRFFAVRPEGSVSTLKIQRTERGDSAVYLCASSLTGIGGELFFGEGSRLTVL.

This clone has just a few counts. The gene calls are TRBV18 and TRBJ2-2; weak D call: TRBD2 (6 bases). Germline values: CDR1 KGHSH, CDR2 LQKENI. The CDR3 spans 15 residues. V lost 3 bases to trimming and J lost 0 bases, with 8 bases between them. The CDR3 region is CASSPREANTGELFF. In DNA, the CDR3 is TGTGCCAGCTCACCGAGGGAGGCGAACACCGGGGAGCTGTTTTTT.

This clone has a handful of counts. This rearrangement joins TRBV5-1 to TRBJ1-5; weak D call: TRBD1 (5 bases). Deletions cut 5 bases from V and 1 base from J, with 7 bases between. Per the germline V gene, CDR1 is SGHRS and CDR2 is YFSETQ. The CDR3 spans 13 residues. The chain's CDR3 is CASRGESNQPQHF. CDR3 nucleotides: TGCGCCAGCAGAGGGGAGAGCAATCAGCCCCAGCATTTT.

J is TRBJ1-3 and V is TRBV9; D not certain. There are 16 residues in the CDR3. Germline values: CDR1 SGDLS, CDR2 YYNGEE. Trimming cost V 4 bases and J 0 bases, with 14 bases left between them. DNA of the CDR3: TGTGCCAGCAGCCCTCCACGAGGAATCTCTGGAAACACCATATATTTT. As protein: CASSPPRGISGNTIYF.

This clone was observed once. The chain uses TRBV2 and TRBJ1-1; no reliable D call. The V gene lost 8 bases and the J gene lost 4 bases, with 11 bases spanning the gap. CDR1 is SNHLY and CDR2 is FYNNEI in the germline V gene. The CDR3 consists of 12 residues. The CDR3 DNA reads as TGTGCCAGCCCACGTGTGGGCACTGAAGCTTTCTTT. Encoded protein: CASPRVGTEAFF.

The CDR3 DNA reads as TGTGCCAGCAGCGTAAATATGGAGGGTGCAGATACGCAGTATTTT. It yields the protein CASSVNMEGADTQYF. The chain recombines TRBV9 with TRBJ2-3, with TRBD2 as a possible D gene (6 bases). Trimming removed 1 base from V and 4 bases from J, with 13 bases in between. The germline V gene encodes CDR1 SGDLS and CDR2 YYNGEE. This CDR3 contains 15 residues.

The chain joins TRBV6-6 to TRBJ2-5, with TRBD1 identical over 8 bases. This CDR3 has 14 amino acids. Germline V CDR1 and CDR2: MNHNY, SVGAGI (reference sequence). J was trimmed by 9 bases and V by 5 bases; bases with no gene match: 11. CDR3 sequence: CASSPRGLERAQYF. CDR3 coding DNA: TGTGCCAGCAGTCCCAGGGGGCTCGAGAGGGCCCAGTACTTC.

The chain has TRBV28 and TRBJ2-7, with 9 bases lining up with TRBD1. The CDR3 has 15 residues. CDR1 and CDR2 (germline): MDHEN, SYDVKM. V gave up 6 bases and J gave up 6 bases; unmatched junction bases: 12. The CDR3, as DNA: TGTGCCAGCAGCCCTCAAGGACAGGGGTACGCCGAGCAGTACTTC. The encoded protein is CASSPQGQGYAEQYF.